This T cell receptor (beta chain) was identified during a study of blood T cell repertoires in COVID-19 (dated by TCRdb to the early 2020s). Background for the entire study: Samples covering the acute and convalescent phases of COVID-19 were provided by collaborators in the United States, Italy and Spain. The repertoires were made available in a free public database intended to serve as a resource for research on the immune response to SARS-CoV-2. The prospective study material was composed of cDNA or gDNA derived from T cells, B-cell-depleted T cells, or PBMCs. A de-identified subject ID, COVID-19 status, age in years and sex were almost always included in the sample metadata. Where available, HLA class I and class II types were taken from metadata supplied by the sample provider and were not determined by assay-based typing. The dataset comprised deeply sampled blood TCRbeta repertoires from subjects exposed to, actively infected with, or recovered from COVID-19. The samples were drawn from the first 160 participants of the ongoing ImmuneRACE study and from under 1,500 subjects provided by 6 global collaborators. The full study reports these points: How much clinical and demographic metadata was included differed by source and by participant, and the metadata was provided uncurated.

TCRbeta CDR3 regions were amplified from genomic DNA using the immunoSEQ Assay, a bias-controlled multiplex PCR. Turning to the authors' computational methods: Nucleated cell counts per sample were estimated from amplification of reference gene primers within the assay. To quantify the absolute abundance of each unique TCRbeta CDR3 rearrangement, sequence reads were collapsed and filtered. For each sample, productive Simpson clonality was calculated as the square root of Simpson's diversity index across productive rearrangements. Imported from immuneACCESS, the table was reduced by TCRdb to in-frame sequences with V and J called. These copies leave out some clones; in studies compared against another copy, an unresolved V gene accounts for under half, and the cause of the remainder is not known. V, J and clone size reflect that table, while D and trimming were determined from the DNA. The sample table records a few hundred thousand clones; approximately 90% of these occur just once. The ten most abundant clones make up approximately 4.1% of the sample.

Deletion took 5 bases off V and 6 bases off J, with a span of 17 bases between the germline ends. The cysteine opens and the phenylalanine closes a CDR3 of 15 amino acids. Only the CDR3 DNA is retained, 45 bases long and in frame from the first base. CDR1 and CDR2, looked up from the germline V gene, are MNHEY and SVGAGI. The count of this clone is one. Which antigen it targets is not known. There are no base qualities to consult, and no much larger clone falls within one base. One collaborating source in Seattle enrolled patients while the patients were actively infected and followed the patients over time throughout the course of disease. The collaborating institutions used their own protocols to collect whole blood in K2EDTA tubes. For TCRbeta analysis, collaborators shipped samples in one of three forms: frozen whole blood, isolated PBMCs, or DNA extracted from either of those sample types.

Source material: peripheral blood. Here the chain combines TRBV6-5 and TRBJ2-1; the D segment could be TRBD2, given 6 matching bases. This TCR was recovered from a woman aged 60-75 years with COVID-19, enrolled during active disease. The nucleotide sequence is TGTGCCAGCAGTCAGCCCGGGACTCTCAGCAATGAGCAGTTCTTC. It is translated as CASSQPGTLSNEQFF.